Below are 2 T cell receptor beta chains sequenced from a single sample in a study of radiation and T cells in renal cell carcinoma. TCRdb's copy holds only in-frame clones and misses some; the assay was immunoSEQ multiplex PCR. This table holds about 160,000 clones, 88% found once. This sample's time point: baseline pretreatment blood. Treatment reported: 15 Gy SBRT to primary tumor, nephrectomy 4 weeks later. Source: blood, taken from a patient whose treatment included radiotherapy and nephrectomy. The source of these receptors is a woman between 65 and 79 years old with renal cell carcinoma.

This rearrangement joins TRBV7-2 to TRBJ1-1; D is unclear. Germline CDR1 and CDR2: SGHTA and FQGNSA. The CDR3 consists of 16 residues. Deletions cut 1 base from V and 5 bases from J, with 17 bases between. In DNA form, the CDR3 reads TGTGCCAGCAGCTTAGATGTCGGGGTCCTCCGGACTGAAGCTTTCTTT. Amino acid sequence: CASSLDVGVLRTEAFF.

This clone was counted between two and nine times. The chain combines TRBV28 with TRBJ1-5; perhaps TRBD1 as D (6 bases). This CDR3 spans 14 amino acids. Between the trimmed V and J ends, which lost 5 bases and 4 bases, there was a span of 12 bases. Germline CDR1 is MDHEN and CDR2 is SYDVKM. DNA for the CDR3: TGTGCCAGCAGTGCACAGGGTCGAAATCAGCCCCAGCATTTT. Translation gives CASSAQGRNQPQHF.